This record concerns one T cell receptor (beta chain) sequence. Its antigen is still unknown. The entry originates in a study of CD8 T cells in ankylosing spondylitis. Whole-study results and caveats: As reported, disease-linked clones showed significant enrichment in matched ankylosing spondylitis synovial fluid. Within ankylosing spondylitis blood, a TCR beta motif made up of under 10 highly homologous variants appeared to be characteristic.

CDR3 length: 15 amino acids. Germline assignment: CDR1 MNHEY and CDR2 SVGEGT. Trimming removed 2 bases from V and 5 bases from J; junction bases left unmatched: 6. TCRdb recomputed calls from the 5' RACE reads with MiXCR, one row per CDR3 protein. The table shows roughly 670,000 distinct CDR3 sequences, with 15% to 20% occurring only once. The TCR comes from a male donor with ankylosing spondylitis. The sample comprised blood, either unsorted or a sorted T cell fraction (not recorded which). V usage is TRBV6-2 or TRBV6-3 and J usage is TRBJ2-5; 9 bases are a match to TRBD1. The CDR3 sequence is CASSYPRDRDETQYF. The CDR3 nucleotides are TGTGCCAGCAGTTACCCCCGGGACAGGGACGAGACCCAGTACTTC.